These T cell receptor beta chains were read from a single sample in a study of T cell changes during pregnancy in multiple sclerosis. Sequencing was performed with immunoSEQ multiplex PCR; in TCRdb, only in-frame clones are kept and a portion is missing. The top ten hold 0.38% of the sample, which has 50,000 to 60,000 clones, 75% to 90% seen once. The sequencing used CD4+ T cells from peripheral blood mononuclear cells, collected in the third trimester of pregnancy. The receptor source for this set is a female donor with multiple sclerosis, enrolled in a pregnancy study. The conserved cysteine and the conserved F or W are not part of the CDR3 here. The order of the fields is J gene, clone size, V gene, D gene, CDR3 protein. D genes are given only for firm matches. A clone size is listed for some rows: how often the clone was seen (once, few, many), or a class if it is expanded.

TRBJ1-1,.,TRBV19,TRBD1,ASSMEGARTEAF
TRBJ2-1,few,TRBV7-6,.,ASSPGDYNEQF
TRBJ1-1,few,TRBV19,TRBD1,ASSLGGVGTEAF
TRBJ1-2,.,TRBV2,TRBD1,ASSGGQGGYGYT
TRBJ1-2,.,TRBV4-1,.,ASSQDQTAGQLDGYT
TRBJ2-1,.,TRBV2,.,AGATRGADEQF
TRBJ2-1,once,TRBV6-4,.,ASSGLRSGEQF
TRBJ2-1,.,TRBV9,TRBD2,ASSYSGTEGNEQF
TRBJ2-5,.,TRBV18,.,ASSGLQETQY
TRBJ1-1,.,TRBV29-1,.,SASTPAEAF
TRBJ1-1,.,TRBV6-5,.,ASSPPDQGHTEAF
TRBJ2-3,.,TRBV4-3,.,ASSPRLYGRGLSPDTQY
TRBJ1-3,.,TRBV29-1,.,STTTGSGNTIY
TRBJ1-1,.,TRBV6-5,TRBD1,ASSYGTGTNTEAF
TRBJ1-2,.,TRBV30,.,AWSLQGVGYT
TRBJ2-6,.,TRBV4-2,.,ASSQVAGAPSGANVLT
TRBJ2-5,.,TRBV2,TRBD1,ASTGIGGSSETQY
TRBJ2-3,once,TRBV7-3,TRBD2,ASSLLPGLATDTQY